This T cell receptor (beta chain) came from a study of T cell clonotyping in hematopoietic cell transplantation. Assay: immunoSEQ multiplex PCR; the TCRdb copy retains only in-frame clones and omits some. Of approximately 75,000 clones detected, around 94% appear once; the ten largest clones hold roughly 1.7%. The material sequenced was peripheral blood mononuclear cells. This receptor was identified in a man aged 45-65 years in good health. Some clones in this sample may be carry-over from other donors' samples.

CDR3 protein: CASSSGQGAGQPQHF. As DNA, the CDR3 is TGTGCCAGCAGCTCAGGACAGGGGGCAGGTCAGCCCCAGCATTTT. The chain uses TRBV9 and TRBJ1-5, with 11 bases aligning to TRBD1. V was clipped by 4 bases and J by 6 bases; unmatched bases: 6. This CDR3 comprises 15 residues. CDR1 and CDR2 from the germline V gene are SGDLS and YYNGEE.